The entry that follows covers one T cell receptor beta chain sequence. The entry originates in a study of blood T cell repertoires in COVID-19. Germline V gene sequence: CDR1 MGHRA, CDR2 YSYEKL. J lost 0 bases, V lost 3 bases, and 5 bases had no gene match. CDR3 length equals 16 residues. Generated by immunoSEQ multiplex PCR, the TCRdb table keeps only in-frame clones and is missing some. The sample carries fewer than 150,000 clones, approximately 81% recorded once. Source material: peripheral blood. The genes are TRBV4-1 and TRBJ1-3; 7 positions match TRBD1. This sequence originates from a man aged 35 to 55 with acute or convalescent COVID-19. The CDR3 loop reads CASSQDRLFSGNTIYF. In DNA form, the CDR3 reads TGCGCCAGCAGCCAGGACAGGTTGTTCTCTGGAAACACCATATATTTT.